The rows below give T cell receptor beta chains drawn from one sample of a study of OX40 agonist ivuxolimab in advanced cancers. The table came from immunoSEQ multiplex PCR; TCRdb's copy has only in-frame clones and leaves some out. The sample lists around 75,000 clones, approximately 88% occurring once. The material was CD4+ or CD8+ T cells sorted from blood, obtained in a trial of the OX40 agonist ivuxolimab. Every receptor here comes from an adult with an advanced solid tumor such as melanoma, head and neck, liver or kidney cancer. CDR3s include the opening cysteine and the closing phenylalanine or tryptophan. The D gene is left open where the match is weak. Clone size appears in some rows only: once, few, many, or a class for an expanded clone.

D: TRBD1
V: TRBV19
J: TRBJ1-4
size: once
CDR3: CASSISRGRVNEKLFF
DNA: TGTGCCAGTAGTATAAGCAGGGGGCGAGTTAATGAAAAACTGTTTTTT

D: TRBD1
V: TRBV6-5
J: TRBJ2-7
size: once
CDR3: CASSWGQSYEQYF
DNA: TGTGCCAGCAGTTGGGGACAGAGCTACGAGCAGTACTTC

D: .
V: TRBV5-1
J: TRBJ1-1
size: .
CDR3: CASSPMTGRDTEAFF
DNA: TGCGCCAGCAGCCCTATGACAGGTAGGGACACTGAAGCTTTCTTT

D: .
V: TRBV4-1
J: TRBJ2-6
size: .
CDR3: CASSPLVKHYSGANVLTF
DNA: TGCGCCAGCAGCCCCCTGGTCAAGCACTACTCTGGGGCCAACGTCCTGACTTTC

D: .
V: TRBV7-6
J: TRBJ2-2
size: .
CDR3: CASSLDRPGAGELFF
DNA: TGTGCCAGCAGCTTAGATCGTCCGGGGGCCGGGGAGCTGTTTTTT

D: TRBD1
V: TRBV2
J: TRBJ1-2
size: .
CDR3: CASGRTGAGYGYTF
DNA: TGTGCCAGCGGGCGGACAGGGGCCGGCTATGGCTACACCTTC

D: .
V: TRBV2
J: TRBJ1-4
size: .
CDR3: CASLIVPNEKLFF
DNA: TGTGCCAGCTTAATTGTACCTAATGAAAAACTGTTTTTT

D: TRBD2
V: TRBV10-1
J: TRBJ2-1
size: .
CDR3: CASPSSGTGYNEQFF
DNA: TGCGCCAGCCCATCTAGCGGGACGGGCTACAATGAGCAGTTCTTC

D: .
V: TRBV5-1
J: TRBJ2-2
size: .
CDR3: CASSLDLAGAGELFF
DNA: TGCGCCAGCAGCTTGGATCTCGCGGGCGCCGGGGAGCTGTTTTTT

D: .
V: TRBV5-4
J: TRBJ1-2
size: .
CDR3: CATWGGHYGYTF
DNA: TGTGCCACGTGGGGGGGCCACTATGGCTACACCTTC

D: .
V: TRBV5-1
J: TRBJ1-1
size: .
CDR3: CASSLTGRNTEAFF
DNA: TGCGCCAGCAGCTTGACAGGGAGGAACACTGAAGCTTTCTTT

D: TRBD1
V: TRBV7-6
J: TRBJ2-4
size: many
CDR3: CASSPGQGRTKNIQYF
DNA: TGTGCCAGCAGTCCCGGACAGGGGAGAACCAAAAACATTCAGTACTTC

D: .
V: TRBV5-5
J: TRBJ1-1
size: .
CDR3: CASSLGGFNTEAFF
DNA: TGTGCCAGCAGCTTGGGAGGATTCAACACTGAAGCTTTCTTT

D: .
V: TRBV5-1
J: TRBJ2-7
size: .
CDR3: CASSLEPGSYEQYF
DNA: TGCGCCAGCAGCTTGGAGCCAGGATCCTACGAGCAGTACTTC

D: TRBD1
V: TRBV11-2
J: TRBJ2-3
size: .
CDR3: CASSRQGFGTDTQYF
DNA: TGTGCCAGCAGCCGACAGGGGTTTGGCACAGATACGCAGTATTTT

D: .
V: TRBV5-1
J: TRBJ1-2
size: .
CDR3: CASNLITGISGYTF
DNA: TGCGCCAGCAACCTTATTACAGGTATTAGCGGCTACACCTTC

D: .
V: TRBV2
J: TRBJ2-1
size: .
CDR3: CASRGYNEQFF
DNA: TGTGCCAGCAGGGGGTACAATGAGCAGTTCTTC

D: .
V: TRBV5-1
J: TRBJ1-1
size: .
CDR3: CASSLAPGANTEAFF
DNA: TGCGCCAGCAGCTTGGCTCCAGGGGCGAACACTGAAGCTTTCTTT

D: .
V: TRBV5-4
J: TRBJ1-4
size: .
CDR3: CASSLGGGGATNEKLFF
DNA: TGTGCCAGCAGCTTGGGAGGTGGCGGAGCAACTAATGAAAAACTGTTTTTT

D: .
V: TRBV28
J: TRBJ1-3
size: .
CDR3: CASSPQLGNTIYF
DNA: TGTGCCAGCAGTCCCCAGTTGGGAAACACCATATATTTT

D: .
V: TRBV7-9
J: TRBJ1-3
size: .
CDR3: CASSYSSGNTIYF
DNA: TGTGCCAGCAGCTATTCCTCTGGAAACACCATATATTTT

D: TRBD1
V: TRBV15
J: TRBJ2-1
size: .
CDR3: CATSRTGTGTYNEQFF
DNA: TGTGCCACCAGCAGAACCGGGACAGGGACCTACAATGAGCAGTTCTTC

D: .
V: TRBV28
J: TRBJ1-5
size: .
CDR3: CASSLHPNQPQHF
DNA: TGTGCCAGCAGTTTACATCCGAATCAGCCCCAGCATTTT

D: TRBD2
V: TRBV19
J: TRBJ2-3
size: .
CDR3: CASSMGGRAADTQYF
DNA: TGTGCCAGTAGTATGGGAGGGAGGGCCGCAGATACGCAGTATTTT

D: TRBD2
V: TRBV7-2
J: TRBJ2-1
size: .
CDR3: CASSSGLAGESEQFF
DNA: TGTGCCAGCAGCTCGGGACTAGCGGGAGAAAGTGAGCAGTTCTTC

D: .
V: TRBV4-2
J: TRBJ2-2
size: .
CDR3: CASSLEGVSGELFF
DNA: TGTGCCAGCAGCCTCGAGGGTGTTTCCGGGGAGCTGTTTTTT

D: TRBD2
V: TRBV19
J: TRBJ2-7
size: .
CDR3: CASSNPGLAGSYEQYF
DNA: TGTGCCAGTAGTAATCCGGGACTAGCGGGATCATACGAGCAGTACTTC

D: TRBD2
V: TRBV7-6
J: TRBJ2-7
size: .
CDR3: CASSPPGLAGPYEQYF
DNA: TGTGCCAGCAGCCCCCCGGGACTAGCGGGTCCCTACGAGCAGTACTTC

D: .
V: TRBV2
J: TRBJ2-5
size: .
CDR3: CASSGGVEETQYF
DNA: TGTGCCAGCAGTGGAGGGGTGGAAGAGACCCAGTACTTC

D: .
V: TRBV20-1
J: TRBJ2-7
size: .
CDR3: CSAGPSYEQYF
DNA: TGCAGTGCAGGCCCTTCCTACGAGCAGTACTTC

D: .
V: TRBV6-6
J: TRBJ2-1
size: once
CDR3: CASSYGPNEQFF
DNA: TGTGCCAGCAGTTACGGGCCGAATGAGCAGTTCTTC

D: .
V: TRBV10-3
J: TRBJ1-1
size: once
CDR3: CAISLTENTEAFF
DNA: TGTGCCATCAGCCTGACCGAGAACACTGAAGCTTTCTTT

D: .
V: TRBV18
J: TRBJ1-6
size: .
CDR3: CASSPDRWVSPLHF
DNA: TGTGCCAGCTCCCCCGACAGGTGGGTGAGTCCCCTCCACTTT

D: .
V: TRBV18
J: TRBJ2-1
size: .
CDR3: CASSPPGGPSNEQFF
DNA: TGTGCCAGCTCACCGCCCGGAGGGCCTTCCAATGAGCAGTTCTTC

D: TRBD1
V: TRBV10-2
J: TRBJ1-2
size: .
CDR3: CASSGLGDSRRYGYTF
DNA: TGCGCCAGCAGCGGCCTCGGGGACAGTCGACGCTATGGCTACACCTTC

D: .
V: TRBV19
J: TRBJ1-2
size: .
CDR3: CASSIVLGWKYGYTF
DNA: TGTGCCAGTAGTATAGTTCTAGGATGGAAATATGGCTACACCTTC

D: TRBD2
V: TRBV28
J: TRBJ2-7
size: .
CDR3: CASSLFSGGKRYEQYF
DNA: TGTGCCAGCAGTTTATTCAGCGGGGGGAAGAGGTACGAGCAGTACTTC

D: .
V: TRBV2
J: TRBJ2-1
size: once
CDR3: CASNPGSSYNEQFF
DNA: TGTGCCAGCAACCCAGGGAGCTCCTACAATGAGCAGTTCTTC

D: .
V: TRBV6-5
J: TRBJ2-3
size: .
CDR3: CASRTGYNTDTQYF
DNA: TGTGCCAGCAGGACCGGATACAACACAGATACGCAGTATTTT

D: .
V: TRBV9
J: TRBJ2-5
size: .
CDR3: CASSVGGASSQETQYF
DNA: TGTGCCAGCAGCGTAGGAGGGGCCAGTTCTCAAGAGACCCAGTACTTC

D: .
V: TRBV2
J: TRBJ1-4
size: .
CDR3: CASKEGEAEKLFF
DNA: TGTGCCAGCAAAGAGGGGGAGGCCGAAAAACTGTTTTTT

D: .
V: TRBV28
J: TRBJ1-2
size: many
CDR3: CASRPQGHYGYTF
DNA: TGTGCCAGCAGGCCCCAGGGGCATTATGGCTACACCTTC

D: TRBD1
V: TRBV6-6
J: TRBJ1-5
size: .
CDR3: CASSPKGTEINQPQHF
DNA: TGTGCCAGCAGTCCTAAAGGGACAGAGATCAATCAGCCCCAGCATTTT

D: TRBD1
V: TRBV9
J: TRBJ2-7
size: .
CDR3: CASSVARGTVPYEQYF
DNA: TGTGCCAGCAGCGTAGCCAGGGGGACAGTGCCCTACGAGCAGTACTTC

D: TRBD1
V: TRBV6-1
J: TRBJ2-7
size: .
CDR3: CASSAGTGGFYEQYF
DNA: TGTGCCAGCAGCGCCGGGACAGGGGGCTTCTACGAGCAGTACTTC

D: TRBD2
V: TRBV10-3
J: TRBJ2-2
size: .
CDR3: CAISGTSGIIRGTGELFF
DNA: TGTGCCATCAGCGGGACTAGCGGGATAATAAGGGGCACCGGGGAGCTGTTTTTT

D: .
V: TRBV21-1
J: TRBJ1-6
size: .
CDR3: CASSKEVSGSNSPLHF
DNA: TGTGCCAGCAGCAAAGAGGTGAGTGGGTCCAATTCACCCCTCCACTTT

D: TRBD2
V: TRBV6-5
J: TRBJ2-5
size: few
CDR3: CASRRTSGWETQYF
DNA: TGTGCCAGCAGACGGACTAGCGGGTGGGAGACCCAGTACTTC

D: TRBD2
V: TRBV18
J: TRBJ2-3
size: .
CDR3: CASLPSSGIRVTDTQYF
DNA: TGTGCCAGCTTACCTAGTAGCGGGATTAGGGTCACAGATACGCAGTATTTT

D: TRBD2
V: TRBV28
J: TRBJ2-7
size: .
CDR3: CASSSSGPLRGSSYEQYF
DNA: TGTGCCAGCAGCTCTAGCGGGCCCCTCCGTGGGAGCTCCTACGAGCAGTACTTC